A single sample gave rise to the 5 T cell receptor beta chains below, sequenced in a study of Graves' ophthalmopathy and Graves' hyperthyroidism. For repertoire sequencing, the TCR beta CDR3 regions were amplified from RNA transcripts. The authors performed first-round RT-PCR with HTBI primers and then a second-round multiplex PCR. A single record per CDR3 protein comes from TCRdb applying MiXCR to the multiplex PCR reads. Seen here are more than 1,000,000 distinct CDR3 sequences, roughly 35% observed once, and the top ten hold over 8.5%. The specimen was peripheral blood or thyroid tissue (not recorded which). These TCRs come from an adult man with Graves' hyperthyroidism.

The chain employs TRBV7-2 and TRBJ1-3; tentatively, D is TRBD1 (5 bases). Germline CDR1 is SGHTA and CDR2 is FQGNSA. Trimming left V 6 bases short and J 7 bases short, with 10 bases between. This CDR3 has 12 amino acids. The CDR3 reads CASSARANTIYF. The DNA for the CDR3 is TGTGCCAGCAGTGCCAGGGCCAACACCATATATTTT.

Ten or more counts support this clonotype. The chain recombines TRBV7-8 with TRBJ2-5; D may be TRBD1 (5 bases). The V end was cut by 4 bases, the J end by 3 bases, with 21 bases between. From germline, CDR1 is SGHVS and CDR2 FQNEAQ. The CDR3 extends over 17 amino acids. CDR3: CASSSGLGASPKETQYF. In DNA form, the CDR3 reads TGTGCCAGCAGCTCCGGCCTTGGGGCGTCCCCCAAAGAGACCCAGTACTTC.

The sample holds many counts of this clonotype. J is TRBJ1-6 and V is TRBV7-9; TRBD1 agrees at 11 bases. The trim removed 4 bases at V and 10 bases at J, leaving 9 bases unmatched. This CDR3 region has 16 residues. CDR1 SEHNR and CDR2 FQNEAQ come from the germline V gene (reference sequence). Here the CDR3 DNA reads TGTGCCAGCAGCTCCCCCCGAGGACAGGGGGCGTCACCCCTCCACTTT. This gives the protein CASSSPRGQGASPLHF.

This chain connects TRBV28 to TRBJ1-4; no firm D call. V lost 3 bases to trimming and J lost 0 bases, with 5 bases between them. The length of the CDR3 is 14 residues. Germline CDR1 reads MDHEN; CDR2 reads SYDVKM. The DNA of the CDR3 is TGTGCCAGCAGTTTCCAGACAACTAATGAAAAACTGTTTTTT. Its protein product is CASSFQTTNEKLFF.

This clonotype showed up many times. The chain links TRBV19 to TRBJ1-5; no definite D call. The V end was cut by 7 bases, the J end by 1 base, with 8 bases between. The germline V gene has CDR1 LNHDA and CDR2 SQIVND (reference sequence). This CDR3 is 13 amino acids long. The CDR3 coding sequence is TGTGCCAGTAATGCAGCAAGCAATCAGCCCCAGCATTTT. Its translation: CASNAASNQPQHF.